The present T cell receptor beta chain was sequenced within a study of T cell responses to AZD1222 COVID-19 vaccine (dated by TCRdb to 2020 to 2023). For the wider study: A total of 230 to 250 trial participants underwent TCR sequencing, of whom approximately 210 received two doses of AZD1222 and some 25 received two doses of the MenACWY control vaccine. Trial participants were enrolled by age into subgroups of 18-55, 56-69 and 70-plus years, and around 140, 26 and 57 TCR-sequenced participants, respectively, were included in these subgroups. The paper's findings and limits, for the study overall: In the small 56-69-year group, the increase in depth fell short of significance, most likely because of low power. Because no day 14 peak-response samples were available, the repertoires could be characterized only after the peak T cell response. Reportedly, close to half of the unique spike-specific TCRs recognized epitopes lying outside the regions that are mutated in the B.1.351 and B.1.1.7 variants. After two AZD1222 doses, spike-specific TCR breadth and depth were significantly higher than at day 0 and than in MenACWY recipients. Vaccine-associated CD4 TCRs spanned the whole spike protein, with dominant responses in regions 160-218 and 743-854. Conclusions about previously exposed vaccinees were limited because only six AZD1222 recipients were SARS-CoV-2 seropositive at baseline. Participants were mostly white British and included more females than males, and it was suggested by the authors that clonal diversity may have been underestimated.

The time point label, as the study defines it: baseline before first vaccination. Interpreted using the paper, the treatment or condition label stands for: meningococcal conjugate vaccine given as trial control. The vaccinee samples were drawn from two UK trials, COV001 and COV002, one of which was a single-blind randomized controlled phase 2/3 trial testing AZD1222 (ChAdOx1 nCoV-19) in healthy adults. Trial participant PBMC samples were collected at day 0 and day 28 after the second dose for TCRbeta chain sequencing. The CDR3 regions of human TCRbeta chains were analyzed by immunosequencing. The paper's data handling went like this. Repertoire TCRs were checked for matches against a reference library of SARS-CoV-2-specific TCRs that had been generated using the MIRA antigen-specificity platform. Breadth meant the fraction of unique TCRs that were SARS-CoV-2-associated, whereas depth meant the fraction of total T cells that were SARS-CoV-2-associated. Using the MIRA data, every spike-specific TCR was mapped to the spike region that the TCR reacted to and assigned to either a CD4 or a CD8 class. Log10-transformed breadth and depth values were compared by one-way ANOVA with Sidak's multiple comparisons tests. TCRdb's version of the immuneACCESS table is confined to in-frame rearrangements and falls short of the full clone set. An unresolved V gene accounts for under half of the shortfall where checked; the remainder is of unknown origin. The DNA gave D and trimming, while V, J and clone size come from that table. For this sample there are more than 95,000 clones; roughly 90% appear just once. The ten most abundant clones make up around 10% of the sample.

A word on this clone: Its binding antigen is unknown. No much larger clone exists at a distance of one base, and base qualities are not known.

V and J lose 2 bases and 1 base, and a span of 8 bases separates them. The CDR1 and CDR2 encoded by the germline V gene are MNHNS and SASEGT. Reading from cysteine to phenylalanine, the CDR3 counts 14 amino acids. The only DNA kept is the CDR3, 42 bases in frame from the first base. The chain employs TRBV6-1 and TRBJ1-1, with the D gene too uncertain to name. Sequences were derived from peripheral blood, sampled on day 0 of MenACWY control vaccination. The receptor was isolated from an adult in good health. The DNA sequence is given as TGTGCCAGCAGTGAACTGGGTAGGAACACTGAAGCTTTCTTT. This encodes CASSELGRNTEAFF.